This paragraph covers one TCR beta chain sequence. This record comes from a study of identical twins. The CDR3 has 15 amino acids. V was shortened by 6 bases and J by 3 bases, with 17 bases between the two germline ends. One entry per CDR3 protein results from TCRdb running MiXCR on the 5' RACE reads. The table records 700,000 or so distinct CDR3 sequences, 8.6% of them present only once. Another study also made use of these data, one on yellow fever vaccine responses in identical twins.

The material sequenced was PBMCs. The chain uses TRBV12-3 or TRBV12-4 and TRBJ2-5; possible D gene TRBD2, 5 bases. The sequence came from a woman between 18 and 30 years old in good health. CDR3 coding DNA: TGTGCCAGCAGCCTCGGACTGGGCCGTGAAGAGACCCAGTACTTC. Amino acids: CASSLGLGREETQYF.